This T cell receptor beta chain was sequenced for a study of pediatric ulcerative colitis. The sample holds a few counts of this clone. Rectal tissue came from one to two pinch biopsies taken at colonoscopy. Some clones are missing from TCRdb's copy, which holds only in-frame ones; the method was immunoSEQ multiplex PCR. Of 36,000 or so clones detected, 55% to 85% appear once; the ten largest clones hold 0.65% to 0.75%. The CDR3 is 11 amino acids. From germline, CDR1 is SGHVS and CDR2 FQNEAQ. The V and J ends lost 1 base and 7 bases respectively, with 5 bases between them. This receptor was identified in a boy between 10 and 17 years old with moderate ulcerative colitis. The source material was gut tissue. The chain couples TRBV7-8 to TRBJ2-7, with D unresolved. CDR3 sequence: CASSLGMEQYF. CDR3 in DNA: TGTGCCAGCAGCTTAGGCATGGAGCAGTACTTC.